The present T cell receptor (beta chain) was sequenced within a study of low-dose radiotherapy and immunotherapy resistance in tumors. Time point noted: after trial treatment. Treatment given: LDRT plus nivolumab, ipilimumab, low-dose cyclophosphamide and aspirin (RACIN trial). V was shortened by 4 bases and J by 0 bases, with 12 bases between the two germline ends. Germline V gene sequence: CDR1 LGHNA, CDR2 YSLEER. CDR3 length equals 15 residues. TRAV- and TRBV-specific primers, spanning alpha and beta chains, primed first-strand cDNA. TCR amplification ran roughly 20 PCR cycles using constant-region and V-primer adapter primers. Amplification of isolated mRNA was accomplished via in vitro transcription. TCRdb ran MiXCR on the reads and lists one entry per CDR3 protein. The table records more than 90,000 distinct CDR3 sequences, less than 25% of them present only once.

The sequencing used PBMCs, collected after low-dose radiotherapy plus immunotherapy. The origin of this receptor is a male donor with prostate cancer. The chain employs TRBV4-3 and TRBJ1-1; D remains unclear. CDR3 sequence: CASSRRSAVNTEAFF. The CDR3 DNA reads TGCGCCAGCAGCCGAAGATCAGCTGTGAACACTGAAGCTTTCTTT.